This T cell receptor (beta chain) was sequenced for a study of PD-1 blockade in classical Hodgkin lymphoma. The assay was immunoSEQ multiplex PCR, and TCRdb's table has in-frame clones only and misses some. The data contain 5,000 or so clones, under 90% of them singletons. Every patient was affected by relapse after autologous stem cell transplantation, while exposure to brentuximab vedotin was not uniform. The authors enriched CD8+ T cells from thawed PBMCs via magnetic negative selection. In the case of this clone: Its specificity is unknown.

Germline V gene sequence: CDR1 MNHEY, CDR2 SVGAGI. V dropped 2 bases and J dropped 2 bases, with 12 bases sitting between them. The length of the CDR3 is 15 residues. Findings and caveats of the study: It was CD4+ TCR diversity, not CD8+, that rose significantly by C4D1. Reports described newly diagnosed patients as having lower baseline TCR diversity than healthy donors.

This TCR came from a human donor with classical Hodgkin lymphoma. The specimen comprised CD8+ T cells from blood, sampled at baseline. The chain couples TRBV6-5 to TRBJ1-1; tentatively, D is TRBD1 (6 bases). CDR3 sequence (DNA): TGTGCCAGCAGTTACGCCAGGGGCATAAACACTGAAGCTTTCTTT. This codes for CASSYARGINTEAFF.